This passage covers 6 T cell receptor beta chains from one sample sequenced in a study of cytomegalovirus exposure and HLA in healthy donors. PCR employed 60 Vbeta and 13 Jbeta primers. Profiled with immunoSEQ multiplex PCR; TCRdb holds only in-frame clones, not every one. This sample carries 100,000 to 120,000 clones, approximately 74% of them seen once, and the ten largest clones take more than 3.5%. Sequenced material: PBMCs. The receptors come from a woman aged 40 to 49 in good health and CMV-seropositive.

The chain carries TRBV6-5 and TRBJ2-5; D is ambiguous. Trimming took 0 bases from V and 3 from J, leaving 11 bases between them. CDR1 and CDR2 (germline): MNHEY, SVGAGI. The CDR3 extends over 15 amino acids. Here the CDR3 DNA reads TGTGCCAGCAGTTACTCGCCCCCACCTAAAGAGACCCAGTACTTC. This gives the protein CASSYSPPPKETQYF.

This chain uses TRBV4-2 with TRBJ2-3; the match to TRBD2 covers 8 bases. The CDR3 is made up of 15 amino acids. Germline trimming cut 4 bases from V and 1 base from J; bases unmatched to any gene: 4. Germline V gene data show CDR1 as LGHNA and CDR2 as YNFKEQ. CDR3 sequence: CASSPSGGGTDTQYF. CDR3 sequence (DNA): TGTGCCAGCAGCCCCAGCGGGGGAGGCACAGATACGCAGTATTTT.

The rearrangement links TRBV2 to TRBJ2-1; D is unclear. V lost 5 bases to trimming and J lost 5 bases, with 7 bases between them. Per the germline V gene, CDR1 is SNHLY and CDR2 is FYNNEI. This CDR3 region has 12 residues. The CDR3 nucleotides are TGTGCCAGCAGTCAGGCTAACAATGAGCAGTTCTTC. This sequence encodes CASSQANNEQFF. Filled out from reference TRBV2 and TRBJ2-1, the complete variable domain reads EPEVTQTPSHQVTQMGQEVILRCVPISNHLYFYWYRQILGQKVEFLVSFYNNEISEKSEIFDDQFSVERPDGSNFTLKIRSTKLEDSAMYFCASSQANNEQFFGPGTRLTVL.

This clone came up a few times. V and J are TRBV7-3 and TRBJ1-3; D is uncertain. Germline V gene sequence: CDR1 SGHTA, CDR2 FQGTGA. The CDR3 loop spans 13 amino acids. Trimming took off 2 bases at V and 4 bases at J, with 6 bases between the two ends. CDR3 sequence: CASSLPPGNTIYF. The CDR3, as DNA: TGTGCCAGCAGCTTACCCCCGGGAAACACCATATATTTT.

The V gene is TRBV28, the J gene TRBJ2-6; TRBD1 matches 8 bases. The V and J ends lost 5 bases and 4 bases, in that order; junction bases with no gene match: 7. CDR3 length: 16 amino acids. Germline V CDR1 and CDR2: MDHEN, SYDVKM. CDR3 in amino acids: CASSPQGAEGANVLTF. Here the CDR3 DNA reads TGTGCCAGCAGTCCGCAGGGGGCGGAAGGGGCCAACGTCCTGACTTTC.

The chain links TRBV5-1 to TRBJ2-5; 11 nucleotides line up with TRBD2. The CDR3 consists of 16 residues. The junction had 4 bases not matched to a gene; V was cut back by 0 bases and J by 3 bases. Per the germline V gene, CDR1 is SGHRS and CDR2 is YFSETQ. The CDR3 reads CASSLGTGLAEETQYF. Here the CDR3 DNA reads TGCGCCAGCAGCTTGGGAACGGGACTAGCGGAAGAGACCCAGTACTTC.